This T cell receptor (beta chain) was retrieved from a study of cytomegalovirus exposure and HLA in healthy donors. The germline CDR1 and CDR2 sequences are SNHLY and FYNNEI. CDR3 size: 11 residues. The PCR ran on 60 Vbeta and 13 Jbeta primers. Generated by immunoSEQ multiplex PCR, the TCRdb table keeps only in-frame clones and is missing some. Here the sample spans 120,000 to 150,000 clones, 70% to 75% being singletons. The rearrangement links TRBV2 to TRBJ2-5; the D is unclear. The DNA matches TRBJ2-7 better at its end, which makes the J call doubtful. Source material: PBMCs. The sequence was collected from a middle-aged woman in good health and CMV-seronegative. This chain's CDR3 is CASSEVYEQYF. Written as DNA, the CDR3 is TGTGCCAGCAGTGAAGTTTACGAGCAGTACTTC.